This T cell receptor beta chain was profiled in a study of CD8 T cells in ankylosing spondylitis. Study-level findings and limits: A TCR beta motif of under 10 highly homologous variants seemed to mark ankylosing spondylitis blood. Within matched ankylosing spondylitis synovial fluid, disease-linked clones were reportedly significantly enriched.

For this clonotype: Its cognate antigen is unknown.

The germline CDR1 and CDR2 sequences are MGHRA and YSYEKL. Trimming took off 0 bases at V and 6 bases at J, with 8 bases between the two ends. This CDR3 is built from 13 residues. Generation of TCR beta libraries employed quantitative 5'-RACE incorporating molecular barcodes. TCRdb reanalysed the 5' RACE reads using MiXCR and keeps one entry per CDR3 protein. The sample lists 230,000 or so distinct CDR3 sequences; 15% to 20% were seen once. Input material: blood, either unsorted or a sorted T cell fraction (not recorded which). The genes are TRBV4-1 and TRBJ1-1; no clear D. The TCR was taken from a male donor with ankylosing spondylitis or in good health (not recorded which). The CDR3 sequence: CASSQDWLAEAFF. For the CDR3, the DNA is TGCGCCAGCAGCCAAGATTGGTTGGCTGAAGCTTTCTTT.